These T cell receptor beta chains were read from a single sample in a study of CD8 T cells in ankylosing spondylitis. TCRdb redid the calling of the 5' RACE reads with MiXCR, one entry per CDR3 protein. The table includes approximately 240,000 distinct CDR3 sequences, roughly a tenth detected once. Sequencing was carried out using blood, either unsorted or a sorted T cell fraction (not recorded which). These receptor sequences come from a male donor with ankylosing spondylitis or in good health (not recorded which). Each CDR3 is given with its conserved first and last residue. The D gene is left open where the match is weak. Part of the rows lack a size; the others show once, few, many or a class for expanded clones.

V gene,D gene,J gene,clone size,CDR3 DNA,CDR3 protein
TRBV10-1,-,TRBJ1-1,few,TGCGCCAGCAGTGAGACAGGGAAGGGGAACACTGAAGCTTTCTTT,CASSETGKGNTEAFF
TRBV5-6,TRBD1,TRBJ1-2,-,TGTGCCAGCAGCTTGGCCTACAGGGGGACGGGCTATGGCTACACCTTC,CASSLAYRGTGYGYTF
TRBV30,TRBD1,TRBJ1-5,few,TGTGCATCGGGACAGAGAGGAAACAATCAGCCCCAGCATTTT,CASGQRGNNQPQHF
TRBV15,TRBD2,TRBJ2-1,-,TGTGCCACCAGCAGAGATCTAGCGGGAGGTAAAAATGAGCAGTTCTTC,CATSRDLAGGKNEQFF
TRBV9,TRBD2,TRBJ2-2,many,TGTGCCAGCAGCATAGCGGGGTCTGGGACCGGGGAGCTGTTTTTT,CASSIAGSGTGELFF
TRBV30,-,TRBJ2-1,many,TGTGCCTGGACCGGGACGTCGAATGAGCAGTTCTTC,CAWTGTSNEQFF
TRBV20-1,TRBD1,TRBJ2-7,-,TGCAGCCACTTCGGGGGACAGGGGTTTTACGAGCAGTACTTC,CSHFGGQGFYEQYF
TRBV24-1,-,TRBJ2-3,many,TGTGCCACCAGGAGGGGGGCCGACGATACGCAGTATTTT,CATRRGADDTQYF
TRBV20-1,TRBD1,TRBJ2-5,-,TGCAGTGCTAGGAGGGACAGGGAAGAGACCCAGTACTTC,CSARRDREETQYF
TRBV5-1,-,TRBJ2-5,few,TGCGCCAGCAGCTTGGAAACACCGGGGACCCAGTACTTC,CASSLETPGTQYF
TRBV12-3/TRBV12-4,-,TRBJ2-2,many,TGTGCCAGCTCGTCTGACACCGGGGAGCTGTTTTTT,CASSSDTGELFF
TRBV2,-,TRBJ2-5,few,TGTGCCAGCAAGGCAGGGGCCCGGGAGACCCAGTACTTC,CASKAGARETQYF
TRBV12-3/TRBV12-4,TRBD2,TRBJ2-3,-,TGTGCCAGCAGCTCTAGCGGGGCCCGCCCGGCGCAGTATTTT,CASSSSGARPAQYF
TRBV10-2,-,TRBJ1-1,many,TGCGCCAGCAGTGAGACTTACCGGGGCACTGAAGCTTTCTTT,CASSETYRGTEAFF
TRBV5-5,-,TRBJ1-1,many,TGTGCCAGCAGCTTGGGGGCACCGGACACTGAAGCTTTCTTT,CASSLGAPDTEAFF